By proportion, the clone carrying this T cell receptor (beta chain) is medium-sized. The data derive from a study of prognosis after radiotherapy for stage I lung cancer. This CDR3 contains 15 residues. Germline lookup yields CDR1 MNHEY and CDR2 SMNVEV (reference sequence). V shed 6 bases, J shed 7 bases, and the junction held 12 bases outside the gene matches. Template was genomic DNA; TCR beta CDR3 amplified in two multiplex PCR rounds. The use of primers specific to each TRBV and TRBJ gene characterized first-round PCR. MiXCR, run by TCRdb on the multiplex PCR reads, gives a single entry per CDR3 protein. The sample consists of roughly 14,000 distinct CDR3 sequences, about 55% of them appearing once.

The receptor's source is a donor over 45 with non-small cell lung cancer. Specimen: PBMCs, collected before or after stereotactic body radiation therapy (not recorded which). The chain combines TRBV27 with TRBJ1-5; 7 positions match TRBD1. This chain's CDR3 is CASSPQAGGDQPQHF. The CDR3 coding sequence is TGTGCCAGCAGCCCCCAGGCAGGGGGGGACCAGCCCCAGCATTTT.